The source of this T cell receptor (beta chain) is a study of blood T cell repertoires in COVID-19. Overall study: The origin of the acute and convalescent COVID-19 samples was the United States, Italy and Spain. T cells, B-cell-depleted T cells, or PBMCs provided the cDNA or gDNA that served as material.

In this sample, this clone turned up once. V gave up 2 bases and J gave up 0 bases, with 7 bases separating them. Germline V CDR1 and CDR2: SGHDN, FVKESK. The CDR3 covers 14 residues. In the original analysis: Estimated nucleated cell counts came from reference gene primer amplification. Assay used: immunoSEQ multiplex PCR; TCRdb lists only in-frame clones, some missing. Clonal size and the V and J genes are those of that table, whereas D and trimming came from the DNA. The sample shows 100,000 to 150,000 clones, roughly 80% of them seen only once. The sequenced sample was peripheral blood. The source of this sequence is a man aged 55 to 69 with acute or convalescent COVID-19. V usage is TRBV14 and J usage is TRBJ1-2; D is ambiguous. The CDR3 sequence is CASSQNLANYGYTF. The CDR3 coding sequence is TGTGCCAGCAGCCAAAATCTTGCTAACTATGGCTACACCTTC.